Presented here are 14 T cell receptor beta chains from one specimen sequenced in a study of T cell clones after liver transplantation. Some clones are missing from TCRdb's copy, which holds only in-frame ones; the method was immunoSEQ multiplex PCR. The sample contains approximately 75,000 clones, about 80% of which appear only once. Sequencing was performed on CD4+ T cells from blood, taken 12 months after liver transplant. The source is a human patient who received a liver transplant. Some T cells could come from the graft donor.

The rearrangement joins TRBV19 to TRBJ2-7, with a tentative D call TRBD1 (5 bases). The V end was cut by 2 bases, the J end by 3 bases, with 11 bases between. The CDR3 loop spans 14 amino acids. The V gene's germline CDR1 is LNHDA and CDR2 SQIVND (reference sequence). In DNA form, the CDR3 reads TGTGCCAGTAGTATAAGGGGCCAGAACTACGAGCAGTACTTC. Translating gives CASSIRGQNYEQYF.

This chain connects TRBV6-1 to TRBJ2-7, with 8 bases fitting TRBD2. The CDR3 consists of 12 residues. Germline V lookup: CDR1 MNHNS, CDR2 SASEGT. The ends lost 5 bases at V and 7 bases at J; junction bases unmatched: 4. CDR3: CASSRGLVEQYF. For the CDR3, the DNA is TGTGCCAGCAGTAGGGGACTAGTGGAGCAGTACTTC.

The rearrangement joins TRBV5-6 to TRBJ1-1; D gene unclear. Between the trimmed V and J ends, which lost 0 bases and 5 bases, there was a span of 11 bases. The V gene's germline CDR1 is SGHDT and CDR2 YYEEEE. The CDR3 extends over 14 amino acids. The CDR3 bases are TGTGCCAGCAGCTTGGAACGGTTCCATACTGAAGCTTTCTTT. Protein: CASSLERFHTEAFF.

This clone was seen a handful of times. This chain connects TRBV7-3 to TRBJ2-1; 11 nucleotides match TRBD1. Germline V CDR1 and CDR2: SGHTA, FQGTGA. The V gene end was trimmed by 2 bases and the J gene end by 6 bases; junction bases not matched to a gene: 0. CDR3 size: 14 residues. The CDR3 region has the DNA TGTGCCAGCAGCTTAGGGACAGGGGGCAATGAGCAGTTCTTC. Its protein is CASSLGTGGNEQFF.

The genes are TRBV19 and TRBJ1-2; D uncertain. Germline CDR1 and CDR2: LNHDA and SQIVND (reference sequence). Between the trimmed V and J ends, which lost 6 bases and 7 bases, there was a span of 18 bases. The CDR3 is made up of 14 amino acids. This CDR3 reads CASSPFPQGSGYTF. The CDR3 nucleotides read TGTGCCAGTAGCCCTTTCCCCCAAGGGTCTGGCTACACCTTC.

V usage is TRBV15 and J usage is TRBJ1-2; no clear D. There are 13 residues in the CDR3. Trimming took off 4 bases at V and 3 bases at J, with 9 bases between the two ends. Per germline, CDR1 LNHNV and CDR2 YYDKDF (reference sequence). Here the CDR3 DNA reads TGTGCCACCAGCAAAAGGGTGGACTATGGCTACACCTTC. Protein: CATSKRVDYGYTF.

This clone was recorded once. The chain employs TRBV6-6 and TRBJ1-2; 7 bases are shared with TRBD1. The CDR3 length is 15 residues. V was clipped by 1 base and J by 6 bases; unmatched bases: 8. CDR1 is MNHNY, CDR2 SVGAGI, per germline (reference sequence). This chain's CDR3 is CASSYLRDRPDGYTF. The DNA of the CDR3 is TGTGCCAGCAGTTACTTAAGGGACAGACCAGATGGCTACACCTTC.

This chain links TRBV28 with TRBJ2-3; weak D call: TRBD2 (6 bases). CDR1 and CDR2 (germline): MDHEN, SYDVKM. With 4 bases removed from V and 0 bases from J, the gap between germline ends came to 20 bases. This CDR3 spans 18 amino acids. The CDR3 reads CASSSSLGLSGSTDTQYF. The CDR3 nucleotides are TGTGCCAGCAGTTCCTCACTGGGCCTCAGCGGGAGCACAGATACGCAGTATTTT.

CDR3 loop: CASSGSGRANQPQHF. The CDR3 region has the DNA TGTGCCAGCAGTGGGTCTGGCAGGGCCAATCAGCCCCAGCATTTT. V and J are TRBV6-1 and TRBJ1-5; D perhaps matches TRBD1 (5 bases). V gave up 4 bases and J gave up 3 bases, with 13 bases separating them. This CDR3 is 15 amino acids long. Germline V CDR1 and CDR2: MNHNS, SASEGT.

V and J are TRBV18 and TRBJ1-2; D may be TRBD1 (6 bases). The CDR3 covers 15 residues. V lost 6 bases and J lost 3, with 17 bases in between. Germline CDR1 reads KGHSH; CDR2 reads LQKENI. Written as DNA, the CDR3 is TGTGCCAGCTCGCCTATTCAGGGGTCCGACTATGGCTACACCTTC. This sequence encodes CASSPIQGSDYGYTF.

CDR3 sequence (DNA): TGTGCCAGTAACCCCCCGGACAGGGAGGGCTACACCTTC. Amino acids: CASNPPDREGYTF. This chain connects TRBV19 to TRBJ1-2; 8 bases align to TRBD1. Germline assignment: CDR1 LNHDA and CDR2 SQIVND (reference sequence). The CDR3 spans 13 residues. With V trimmed by 7 bases and J by 8 bases, 9 bases remained unmatched.

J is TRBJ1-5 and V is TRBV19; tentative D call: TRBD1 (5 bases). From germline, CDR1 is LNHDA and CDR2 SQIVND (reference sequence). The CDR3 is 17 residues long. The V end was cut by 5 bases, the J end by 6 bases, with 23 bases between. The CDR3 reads CASSGKSGLLNGQPQHF. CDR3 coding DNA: TGTGCCAGTAGTGGGAAGTCGGGACTCCTAAATGGTCAGCCCCAGCATTTT. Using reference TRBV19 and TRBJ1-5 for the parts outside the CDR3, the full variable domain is DGGITQSPKYLFRKEGQNVTLSCEQNLNHDAMYWYRQDPGQGLRLIYYSQIVNDFQKGDIAEGYSVSREKKESFPLTVTSAQKNPTAFYLCASSGKSGLLNGQPQHFGDGTRLSIL.

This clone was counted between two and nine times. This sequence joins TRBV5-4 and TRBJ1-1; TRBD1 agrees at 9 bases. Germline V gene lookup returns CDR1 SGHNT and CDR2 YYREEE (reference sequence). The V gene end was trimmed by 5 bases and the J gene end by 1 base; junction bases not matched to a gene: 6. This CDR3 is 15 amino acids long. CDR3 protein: CASRKPTGGNTEAFF. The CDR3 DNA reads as TGTGCCAGCAGAAAACCGACAGGGGGGAACACTGAAGCTTTCTTT.

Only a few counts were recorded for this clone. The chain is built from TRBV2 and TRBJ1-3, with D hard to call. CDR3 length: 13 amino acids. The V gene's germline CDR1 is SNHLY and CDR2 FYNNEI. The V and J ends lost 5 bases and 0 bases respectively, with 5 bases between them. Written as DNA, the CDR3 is TGTGCCAGCAGTCGGCTCTCTGGAAACACCATATATTTT. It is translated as CASSRLSGNTIYF.